This TCR beta chain came from a study of persistence of HIV-infected CD4 T cells. Concerning this clone itself: As yet, its antigen is unknown.

The libraries were made with immunoSEQ version 4 in survey mode. This table comes from immunoSEQ multiplex PCR, and its TCRdb copy is limited to in-frame clones, with some not included. The repertoire has about 47,000 clones, 80% to 95% of them found once; the top ten carry around 1.8%. Anti-CD3/anti-CD28 beads served as a nonspecific positive control stimulus. Responding CD4+ T cells were sorted by upregulation of both CD40 ligand and CD69. Stimulated PBMCs had first been depleted of CD8+ T cells. Anti-CD28/CD49d costimulation, CD40-blocking antibody and enfuvirtide were given to CD8-depleted PBMCs for less than 20 hours. Germline V lookup: CDR1 KGHSH, CDR2 LQKENI. There are 15 residues in the CDR3. J gave up 2 bases and V 1 base, and 4 bases lay outside the gene matches. Study results and caveats: Compared with CD3/CD28-stimulated cells, CMV- and Gag-responding cells showed lower TCRbeta richness.

This clonotype was obtained from an adult man with HIV who was CMV-seropositive. The sequencing here drew on CD4+ T cells sorted from PBMCs after roughly 17-hour stimulation, taken from a patient who received antiretroviral therapy. The V gene is TRBV18, the J gene TRBJ2-7; 8 nucleotides line up with TRBD1. The CDR3 loop reads CASSPRDRFPYEQYF. The CDR3 bases are TGTGCCAGCTCACCACGGGACAGGTTCCCCTACGAGCAGTACTTC.